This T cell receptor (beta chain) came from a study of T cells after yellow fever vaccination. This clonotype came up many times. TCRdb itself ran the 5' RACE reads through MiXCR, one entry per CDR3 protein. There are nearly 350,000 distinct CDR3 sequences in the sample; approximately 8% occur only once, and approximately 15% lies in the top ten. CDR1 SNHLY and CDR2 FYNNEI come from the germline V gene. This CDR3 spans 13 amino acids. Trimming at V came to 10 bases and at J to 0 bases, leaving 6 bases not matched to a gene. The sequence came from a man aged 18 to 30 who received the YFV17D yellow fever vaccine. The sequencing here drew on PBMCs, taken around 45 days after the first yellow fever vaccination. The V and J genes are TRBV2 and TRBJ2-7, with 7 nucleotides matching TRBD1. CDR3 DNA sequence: TGTGCCATCACCGGGACAGACTCCTACGAGCAGTACTTC. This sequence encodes CAITGTDSYEQYF. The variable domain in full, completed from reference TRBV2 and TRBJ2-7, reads EPEVTQTPSHQVTQMGQEVILRCVPISNHLYFYWYRQILGQKVEFLVSFYNNEISEKSEIFDDQFSVERPDGSNFTLKIRSTKLEDSAMYFCAITGTDSYEQYFGPGTRLTVT.